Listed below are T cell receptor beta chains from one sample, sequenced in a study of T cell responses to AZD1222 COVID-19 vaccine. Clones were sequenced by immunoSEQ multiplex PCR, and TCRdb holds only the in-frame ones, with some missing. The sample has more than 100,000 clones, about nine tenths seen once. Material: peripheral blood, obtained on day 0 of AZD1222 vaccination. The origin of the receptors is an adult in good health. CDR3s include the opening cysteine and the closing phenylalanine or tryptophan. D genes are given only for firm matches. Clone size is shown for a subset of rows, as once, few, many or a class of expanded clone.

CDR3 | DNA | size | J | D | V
CASSYSPLSGRISYEQYF | TGTGCCAGCAGTTACTCTCCTTTATCTGGCAGAATTTCCTACGAGCAGTACTTC | NA | TRBJ2-7 | NA | TRBV6-2/TRBV6-3
CASNPNLGDNYGYTF | TGTGCCAGCAACCCTAACTTGGGAGACAACTATGGCTACACCTTC | NA | TRBJ1-2 | NA | TRBV28
CASTGQGNGYTF | TGTGCCAGCACGGGGCAGGGGAACGGCTACACCTTC | NA | TRBJ1-2 | NA | TRBV2
CASSRTSGASTGELFF | TGTGCCAGCAGCCGTACTAGCGGGGCTAGCACCGGGGAGCTGTTTTTT | NA | TRBJ2-2 | TRBD2 | TRBV11-2
CASSVWDTQYF | TGTGCCAGCAGTGTCTGGGATACGCAGTATTTT | NA | TRBJ2-3 | NA | TRBV2
CASSASGVAGYTF | TGTGCCAGTAGTGCCTCAGGGGTTGCTGGCTACACCTTC | NA | TRBJ1-2 | NA | TRBV19
CASSPASGANVLTF | TGTGCCAGCAGTCCGGCCTCTGGGGCCAACGTCCTGACTTTC | NA | TRBJ2-6 | NA | TRBV2
CASSLWGHPMGTQYF | TGTGCCAGCAGCTTGTGGGGACACCCTATGGGGACCCAGTACTTC | NA | TRBJ2-5 | NA | TRBV5-6
CAWSGDSHTEAFF | TGTGCCTGGAGCGGGGACAGTCACACTGAAGCTTTCTTT | NA | TRBJ1-1 | TRBD1 | TRBV30
CASSLVEQAGGGGYTF | TGTGCCAGCAGTTTGGTTGAACAGGCCGGAGGGGGAGGCTACACCTTC | NA | TRBJ1-2 | NA | TRBV28
CASSIRGLRLTPEAFF | TGTGCCAGCAGCATAAGGGGTCTAAGGCTTACCCCTGAAGCTTTCTTT | NA | TRBJ1-1 | NA | TRBV13
CASSLGVSYEQYF | TGTGCCAGCAGCTTAGGGGTGTCCTACGAGCAGTACTTC | few | TRBJ2-7 | NA | TRBV7-9
CAISLGGRDTEAFF | TGTGCCATCAGCTTAGGGGGGAGGGACACTGAAGCTTTCTTT | NA | TRBJ1-1 | NA | TRBV10-3
CASSPAGEGYGYTF | TGCGCCAGCAGTCCAGCTGGGGAAGGCTATGGCTACACCTTC | NA | TRBJ1-2 | NA | TRBV10-1
CASRAVDEQYF | TGCGCCAGCAGGGCGGTGGACGAGCAGTACTTC | NA | TRBJ2-7 | NA | TRBV5-1
CASSQVGSYNEQFF | TGCGCCAGCAGCCAAGTCGGGTCCTACAATGAGCAGTTCTTC | NA | TRBJ2-1 | NA | TRBV4-1
CASSQDPGTLRDTQYF | TGCGCCAGCAGCCAAGATCCGGGGACCCTCAGGGATACGCAGTATTTT | once | TRBJ2-3 | NA | TRBV4-1
CASTMAGFNEQYF | TGTGCCAGCACCATGGCAGGGTTCAACGAGCAGTACTTC | NA | TRBJ2-7 | NA | TRBV7-9
CASSPPGGQTDTQYF | TGTGCCAGCAGTCCCCCGGGGGGGCAAACAGATACGCAGTATTTT | NA | TRBJ2-3 | TRBD2 | TRBV28
CASSEYGGGYTF | TGTGCCAGCAGTGAATATGGGGGCGGCTACACCTTC | NA | TRBJ1-2 | NA | TRBV2
CASSLQGPPYNEQFF | TGTGCCAGCAGCTTACAGGGCCCCCCGTACAATGAGCAGTTCTTC | few | TRBJ2-1 | NA | TRBV5-5
CASSFGLGGGYEQYF | TGTGCCAGCAGCTTTGGTCTAGGAGGGGGGTACGAGCAGTACTTC | NA | TRBJ2-7 | NA | TRBV7-2
CASSVGDQRLFF | TGTGCCAGCAGCGTAGGGGACCAGCGACTGTTTTTT | NA | TRBJ1-4 | NA | TRBV9
CASSLMGNTGELFF | TGTGCCAGCAGCTTGATGGGGAACACCGGGGAGCTGTTTTTT | few | TRBJ2-2 | NA | TRBV5-5
CASSSRGGTGELFF | TGTGCCAGCAGCTCGAGAGGGGGCACCGGGGAGCTGTTTTTT | NA | TRBJ2-2 | NA | TRBV11-2
CASSLRGQGSSGANVLTF | TGTGCCAGCAGCTTAAGGGGACAGGGGAGCTCTGGGGCCAACGTCCTGACTTTC | NA | TRBJ2-6 | TRBD1 | TRBV7-9
CASSSRPYTGTDTQYF | TGTGCCAGCAGCTCACGGCCCTACACGGGCACAGATACGCAGTATTTT | NA | TRBJ2-3 | NA | TRBV9
CASTEGPANYGYTF | TGTGCCAGCACCGAGGGGCCCGCTAACTATGGCTACACCTTC | once | TRBJ1-2 | NA | TRBV28
CSVGQRTGEQYF | TGCAGCGTCGGACAGCGGACGGGCGAGCAGTACTTC | NA | TRBJ2-7 | NA | TRBV29-1
CAIGAPGGTDTQYF | TGTGCCATCGGGGCCCCGGGGGGCACAGATACGCAGTATTTT | NA | TRBJ2-3 | NA | TRBV10-3
CASRGDSAYEQYF | TGTGCCAGCAGAGGGGACTCAGCCTACGAGCAGTACTTC | NA | TRBJ2-7 | NA | TRBV2
CASSPPGGSPLHF | TGTGCCAGCAGCCCCCCTGGGGGTTCACCCCTCCACTTT | NA | TRBJ1-6 | NA | TRBV7-9
CATSRDAGQLAKNIQYF | TGTGCCACCAGCAGAGATGCGGGACAGCTAGCCAAAAACATTCAGTACTTC | NA | TRBJ2-4 | NA | TRBV15
CAWSSTSDTQYF | TGTGCCTGGAGTTCGACCAGCGATACGCAGTATTTT | NA | TRBJ2-3 | NA | TRBV30
CASSIGVAYQETQYF | TGTGCCAGTAGTATAGGGGTAGCCTACCAAGAGACCCAGTACTTC | NA | TRBJ2-5 | NA | TRBV19
CASSSTSGGARAYNEQFF | TGTGCCAGCAGTTCTACTAGCGGGGGGGCCCGAGCCTACAATGAGCAGTTCTTC | NA | TRBJ2-1 | TRBD2 | TRBV2
CASRSSDAYEQYF | TGTGCCAGTCGGTCCTCTGACGCTTACGAGCAGTACTTC | NA | TRBJ2-7 | NA | TRBV19
CASSQQPYYGYTF | TGTGCCAGCAGCCAACAGCCATACTATGGCTACACCTTC | once | TRBJ1-2 | NA | TRBV3-1/TRBV3-2
CASSQVGGRWETQYF | TGCGCCAGCAGCCAAGTAGGGGGCAGGTGGGAGACCCAGTACTTC | NA | TRBJ2-5 | TRBD1 | TRBV4-1
CASRNRDRGHEQYF | TGTGCCAGCAGAAACCGGGACAGGGGCCACGAGCAGTACTTC | NA | TRBJ2-7 | TRBD1 | TRBV11-2
CASSTTSGEETQYF | TGTGCCAGCAGCACAACTAGCGGCGAAGAGACCCAGTACTTC | NA | TRBJ2-5 | TRBD2 | TRBV3-1/TRBV3-2
CASSEQGASSPLHF | TGTGCCAGCAGCGAACAGGGGGCTAGTTCACCCCTCCACTTT | NA | TRBJ1-6 | TRBD1 | TRBV9
CARGRDSGTGNTIYF | TGTGCCAGGGGGCGGGACAGTGGTACTGGAAACACCATATATTTT | few | TRBJ1-3 | TRBD1 | TRBV6-5
CASSNRQSSSYEQYF | TGTGCCAGCAGTAACCGACAGAGTAGCTCCTACGAGCAGTACTTC | NA | TRBJ2-7 | NA | TRBV27